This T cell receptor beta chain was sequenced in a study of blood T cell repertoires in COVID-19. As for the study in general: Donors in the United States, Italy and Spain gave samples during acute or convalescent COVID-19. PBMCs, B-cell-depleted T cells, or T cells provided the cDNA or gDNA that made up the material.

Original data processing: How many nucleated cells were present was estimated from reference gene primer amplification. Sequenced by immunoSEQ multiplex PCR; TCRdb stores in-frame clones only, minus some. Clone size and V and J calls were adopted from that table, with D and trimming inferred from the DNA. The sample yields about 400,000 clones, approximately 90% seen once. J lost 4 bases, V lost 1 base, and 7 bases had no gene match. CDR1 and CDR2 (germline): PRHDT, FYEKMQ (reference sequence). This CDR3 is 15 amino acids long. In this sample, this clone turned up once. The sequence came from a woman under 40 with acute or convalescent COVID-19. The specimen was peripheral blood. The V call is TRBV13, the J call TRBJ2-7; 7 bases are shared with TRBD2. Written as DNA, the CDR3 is TGTGCCAGCAGCTTAGAGGGACTAAGACCTTACGAGCAGTACTTC. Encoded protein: CASSLEGLRPYEQYF.